This TCR beta chain is drawn from a study of molecular identifiers for immune sequencing clone quantification. Listed TCR primers, together with previously described methods, were used for the bulk TCR libraries. TCRdb fed the PCR reads into MiXCR, producing one record per CDR3 protein. The repertoire includes roughly 320,000 distinct CDR3 sequences, 24% of them detected once, and 0.65% to 0.75% sits in the top ten. Trimming left V 8 bases short and J 3 bases short, with 11 bases between. The CDR3 has 12 residues. Source material for naive CD8 libraries was roughly 19,000 to 1,000,000 sorted cells, with 10%, 30% or 50% RNA. Researchers sorted naive CD8 T cells as cells that were CD8+CD4-CCR7+CD45RA+.

The chain couples TRBV12-3 or TRBV12-4 to TRBJ2-7; a possible D gene is TRBD2 (7 bases). The sequencing sample was made of naive CD8+ T cells from blood, with Jurkat cell RNA spiked in. The subset is: FACS-sorted CD8+CD4-CCR7+CD45RA+ naive T cells. This TCR came from a human donor in good health. Some libraries in this study had Jurkat cell RNA spiked in. DNA for the CDR3: TGTGCCAGCGGGGGAGGGGGCTACGAGCAGTACTTC. Translated, it gives CASGGGGYEQYF.